The 9 T cell receptor beta chains given below trace back to one sample, sequenced in a study of Ad26.COV2.S vaccination and SARS-CoV-2 variants. The data were produced by immunoSEQ multiplex PCR, yet TCRdb's version contains in-frame clones alone and is incomplete. The repertoire includes about 370,000 clones, 80% to 90% of them detected once, and more than 3% sits in the top ten. Treatment reported: about 20 received Ad26.COV2.S at low or high dose, single or two shots; several received placebo; per-sample allocation not given. Following the first vaccine or placebo injection, samples were taken on day 63. This specimen consisted of peripheral blood, obtained in a trial of Ad26.COV2.S vaccine versus placebo. The receptors stem from a person aged 18-60 years who received the Ad26.COV2.S COVID-19 vaccine or a placebo.

The chain carries TRBV29-1 and TRBJ1-2; D not certain. The CDR3 runs 14 residues. Per the germline V gene, CDR1 is SQVTM and CDR2 is ANQGSEA. DNA of the CDR3: TGCATAGGTGGGAGGTGTAATGTAACGCGGGGCTACACCTTC. Translating it yields CIGGRCNVTRGYTF.

The chain combines TRBV19 with TRBJ1-1; 7 bases are a match to TRBD1. Germline V CDR1 and CDR2: LNHDA, SQIVND (reference sequence). Unmatched junction bases numbered 6, after V lost 5 bases and J lost 3 bases. The CDR3 extends over 14 amino acids. The CDR3 loop is CASSSTGWDTEAFF. Written as DNA, the CDR3 is TGTGCCAGTAGTTCGACAGGGTGGGACACTGAAGCTTTCTTT.

V usage is TRBV12-5 and J usage is TRBJ1-1, with D possibly being TRBD1 (5 bases). CDR1 is LGHNT, CDR2 FRNRAP, per germline. V lost 3 bases to trimming and J lost 3 bases, with 23 bases between them. The CDR3 is 18 amino acids. The CDR3 spells CASGFKSRGGREDTEAFF. In DNA form, the CDR3 reads TGTGCTAGTGGTTTCAAATCTAGAGGTGGCAGGGAGGACACTGAAGCTTTCTTT.

This clone turned up a few times. The V and J genes are TRBV5-4 and TRBJ1-3; no definite D call. CDR1 and CDR2 (germline): SGHNT, YYREEE (reference sequence). The length of the CDR3 is 15 residues. The V and J ends lost 4 bases and 0 bases respectively, with 11 bases between them. The CDR3 DNA is TGTGCCAGCAGCCCGAAAAGGGACTCTGGAAACACCATATATTTT. Its translation is CASSPKRDSGNTIYF.

The chain is built from TRBV19 and TRBJ1-1; 7 positions agree with TRBD1. Germline CDR1 LNHDA, CDR2 SQIVND (reference sequence). V shed 6 bases, J shed 0 bases, and the junction held 7 bases outside the gene matches. The CDR3 loop spans 15 amino acids. CDR3 protein: CASSKPGQLNTEAFF. CDR3 nucleotides: TGTGCCAGTAGCAAACCGGGACAGTTGAACACTGAAGCTTTCTTT. Variable domain in full (rest from reference TRBV19 and TRBJ1-1): DGGITQSPKYLFRKEGQNVTLSCEQNLNHDAMYWYRQDPGQGLRLIYYSQIVNDFQKGDIAEGYSVSREKKESFPLTVTSAQKNPTAFYLCASSKPGQLNTEAFFGQGTRLTVV.

The chain recombines TRBV6-2 or TRBV6-3 with TRBJ1-4; D not resolved. Trimming removed 5 bases from V and 8 bases from J, with 12 bases in between. This CDR3 is built from 13 residues. Germline loops: CDR1 MNHEY, CDR2 SVGEGT. The CDR3 reads CASSPPGGEKLFF. The CDR3 region has the DNA TGTGCCAGCAGTCCCCCGGGAGGAGAAAAACTGTTTTTT.

CDR3 sequence: CASTKGRQETQYF. DNA of the CDR3: TGTGCCAGCACCAAAGGACGTCAAGAGACCCAGTACTTC. The chain recombines TRBV7-8 with TRBJ2-5; D gene uncertain. The V and J ends lost 7 bases and 2 bases respectively, with 11 bases between them. CDR3 length equals 13 residues. CDR1 is SGHVS, CDR2 FQNEAQ, per germline. Supplemented by reference TRBV7-8 and TRBJ2-5, the full variable domain reads GAGVSQSPRYKVAKRGQDVALRCDPISGHVSLFWYQQALGQGPEFLTYFQNEAQLDKSGLPSDRFFAERPEGSVSTLKIQRTQQEDSAVYLCASTKGRQETQYFGPGTRLLVL.

This clone appeared once. The germline gene is not matched at one end of the junction; a read error may be the cause. The rearrangement joins TRBV7-7 to TRBJ2-1, with 7 bases fitting TRBD1. In germline, CDR1 is SSHAT, CDR2 FNYEAQ (reference sequence). CDR3 length: 15 residues. The CDR3 DNA reads TGTGCTAGCAGCTCCGACAGGGCCCCCTACAATGAGCAGTTCTTC. As protein: CASSSDRAPYNEQFF.

The chain combines TRBV4-1 with TRBJ2-1; D is possibly TRBD1 (7 bases). V lost 0 bases to trimming and J lost 4 bases, with 13 bases between them. CDR1 is MGHRA, CDR2 YSYEKL, per germline. There are 16 residues in the CDR3. The CDR3, as DNA: TGCGCCAGCAGCCAAGATCCCAGGGGGACTTACAATGAGCAGTTCTTC. Translated: CASSQDPRGTYNEQFF.